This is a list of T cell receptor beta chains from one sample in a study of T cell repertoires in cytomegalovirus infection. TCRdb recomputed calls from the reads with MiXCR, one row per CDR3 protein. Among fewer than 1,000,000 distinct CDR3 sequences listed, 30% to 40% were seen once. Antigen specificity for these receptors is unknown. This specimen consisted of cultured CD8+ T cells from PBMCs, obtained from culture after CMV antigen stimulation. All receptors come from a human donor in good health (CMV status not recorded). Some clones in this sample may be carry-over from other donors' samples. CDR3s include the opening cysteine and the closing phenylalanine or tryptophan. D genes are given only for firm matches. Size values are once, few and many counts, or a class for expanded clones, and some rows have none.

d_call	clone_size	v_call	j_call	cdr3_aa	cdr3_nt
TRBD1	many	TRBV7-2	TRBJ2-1	CASSWVGQANEQFF	TGTGCCAGCAGCTGGGTAGGACAGGCCAATGAGCAGTTCTTC
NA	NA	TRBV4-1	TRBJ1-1	CASSQTLVGTEAFF	TGCGCCAGCAGCCAAACATTAGTCGGCACTGAAGCTTTCTTT
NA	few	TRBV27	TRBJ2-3	CASIGTSTDTQYF	TGTGCCAGCATAGGCACAAGCACAGATACGCAGTATTTT
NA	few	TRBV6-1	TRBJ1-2	CASSELKRGGYTF	TGTGCCAGCAGTGAATTGAAGAGAGGTGGCTACACCTTC
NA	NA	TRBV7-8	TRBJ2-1	CASKMTGGEVPGEQFF	TGTGCCAGCAAGATGACGGGGGGCGAGGTACCGGGAGAGCAGTTCTTC
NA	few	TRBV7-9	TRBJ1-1	CASSSGQYNTEAFF	TGTGCCAGCAGCTCAGGACAGTACAACACTGAAGCTTTCTTT
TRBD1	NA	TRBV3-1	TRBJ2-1	CASSQGQGRDEQFF	TGTGCCAGCAGCCAGGGACAGGGGCGCGATGAGCAGTTCTTC
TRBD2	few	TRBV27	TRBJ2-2	CASSSRLAGGLYTGELFF	TGTGCCAGCAGTTCCAGACTAGCGGGGGGGCTTTACACCGGGGAGCTGTTTTTT
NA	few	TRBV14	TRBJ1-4	CASSSRQVATNEKLFF	TGTGCCAGCAGCTCCCGACAGGTTGCAACTAATGAAAAACTGTTTTTT
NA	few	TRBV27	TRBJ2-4	CASTLIGPAGGKNIQYF	TGTGCCAGCACCCTTATCGGCCCCGCTGGGGGGAAAAACATTCAGTACTTC
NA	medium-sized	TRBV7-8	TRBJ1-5	CASSFSDQPQHF	TGTGCCAGCAGCTTTAGTGATCAGCCCCAGCATTTT
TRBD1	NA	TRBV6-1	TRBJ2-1	CASRNLRQGAYNEQFF	TGTGCCAGCAGAAACCTCAGACAGGGGGCGTACAATGAGCAGTTCTTC
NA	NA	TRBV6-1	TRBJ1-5	CASSEGRTVHQPQHF	TGTGCCAGCAGTGAAGGTCGGACAGTACATCAGCCCCAGCATTTT
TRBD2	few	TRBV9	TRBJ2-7	CASSASERGGFIHEQYF	TGTGCCAGCAGCGCGTCTGAGCGGGGGGGCTTCATCCACGAGCAGTACTTC
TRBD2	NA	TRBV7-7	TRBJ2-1	CASSFGLAGGNNEQFF	TGTGCTAGCAGCTTTGGACTAGCGGGGGGCAACAATGAGCAGTTCTTC
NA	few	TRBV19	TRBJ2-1	CASSIRVLNEQFF	TGTGCCAGTAGTATTAGGGTTCTTAATGAGCAGTTCTTC
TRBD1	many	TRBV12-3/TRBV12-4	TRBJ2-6	CASSLIGDRVSGANVLTF	TGTGCCAGCAGTTTGATCGGGGACAGGGTATCTGGGGCCAACGTCCTGACTTTC
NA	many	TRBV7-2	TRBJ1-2	CASSTGPDGYTF	TGTGCCAGCAGCACCGGCCCAGATGGCTACACCTTC
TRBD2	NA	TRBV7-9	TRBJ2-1	CASSSSPGLAGGTSLYEQFF	TGTGCCAGCAGCTCGAGCCCGGGACTAGCGGGGGGGACCTCTTTGTATGAGCAGTTCTTC
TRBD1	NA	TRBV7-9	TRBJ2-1	CASPGPTGTEGMQNEQFF	TGTGCCAGCCCTGGCCCGACCGGGACAGAGGGTATGCAGAATGAGCAGTTCTTC
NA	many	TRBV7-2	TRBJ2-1	CASRPIRDPLLDEQFF	TGTGCCAGCAGGCCCATCCGGGACCCCCTATTGGATGAGCAGTTCTTC
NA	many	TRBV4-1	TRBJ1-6	CASSQENRDNSPLHF	TGCGCCAGCAGCCAAGAGAACAGGGATAATTCACCCCTCCACTTT
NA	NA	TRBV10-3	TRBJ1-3	CAIKELSSGNTIYF	TGTGCCATCAAAGAGCTCAGTTCTGGAAACACCATATATTTT
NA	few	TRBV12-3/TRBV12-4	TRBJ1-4	CASSLVGANEKLFF	TGTGCCAGCAGCTTGGTGGGGGCTAATGAAAAACTGTTTTTT
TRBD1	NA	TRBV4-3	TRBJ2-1	CASSPDGTGGSNEQFF	TGCGCCAGCAGCCCCGATGGGACAGGGGGTTCCAATGAGCAGTTCTTC
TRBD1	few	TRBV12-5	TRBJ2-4	CASQGTGGNIQYF	TGTGCTAGCCAAGGGACAGGGGGTAACATTCAGTACTTC
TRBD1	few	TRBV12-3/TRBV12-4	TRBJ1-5	CASSLMGTGGVQPQHF	TGTGCCAGCAGTTTAATGGGGACAGGGGGCGTACAGCCCCAGCATTTT
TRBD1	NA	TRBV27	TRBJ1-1	CASVTDRGLVTEAFF	TGTGCCAGCGTAACGGACAGGGGATTGGTAACTGAAGCTTTCTTT
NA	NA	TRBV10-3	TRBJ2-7	CAISGYRSSYEQYF	TGTGCCATCAGTGGGTACAGGAGCTCCTACGAGCAGTACTTC
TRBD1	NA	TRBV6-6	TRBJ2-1	CASSRDRQGGQFF	TGTGCCAGCAGTCGGGACAGGCAGGGAGGGCAGTTCTTC
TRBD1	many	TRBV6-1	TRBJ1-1	CASSSPLSTGPNTEAFF	TGTGCCAGCAGTTCTCCCCTATCGACAGGGCCGAACACTGAAGCTTTCTTT
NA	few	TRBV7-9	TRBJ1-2	CASRGGGFSNYGYTF	TGTGCCAGCAGGGGGGGGGGGTTTTCTAACTATGGCTACACCTTC
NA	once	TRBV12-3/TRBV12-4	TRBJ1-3	CASALTISGNTIYF	TGTGCCAGCGCCTTGACAATCTCTGGAAACACCATATATTTT
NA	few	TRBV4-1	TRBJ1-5	CASSQVWSNQPQHF	TGCGCCAGCAGCCAAGTTTGGAGCAATCAGCCCCAGCATTTT
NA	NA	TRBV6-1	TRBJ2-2	CASSFRGPSAGELFF	TGTGCCAGCAGTTTCCGGGGGCCGTCCGCCGGGGAGCTGTTTTTT
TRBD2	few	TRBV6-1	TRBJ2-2	CASRARGGGGGTGELFF	TGTGCCAGCAGAGCAAGAGGGGGCGGGGGGGGCACCGGGGAGCTGTTTTTT
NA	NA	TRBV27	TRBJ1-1	CASGRSTEAFF	TGTGCCAGCGGACGAAGCACTGAAGCTTTCTTT
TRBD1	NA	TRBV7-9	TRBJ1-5	CASSDTLDRVGGQPQHF	TGTGCCAGCAGCGATACATTGGACAGGGTTGGGGGTCAGCCCCAGCATTTT
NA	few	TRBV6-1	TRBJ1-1	CASSEAAEEAFF	TGTGCCAGCAGTGAAGCGGCGGAGGAAGCTTTCTTT
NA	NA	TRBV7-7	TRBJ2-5	CASSLFRSLQETQYF	TGTGCTAGCAGCCTTTTTCGTAGCCTACAAGAGACCCAGTACTTC
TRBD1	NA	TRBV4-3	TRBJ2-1	CASGGQGSYNEQFF	TGCGCCAGCGGGGGACAGGGATCCTACAATGAGCAGTTCTTC
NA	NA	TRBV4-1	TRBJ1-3	CASSQGAGEFSSGNTIYF	TGCGCCAGCAGCCAAGGAGCGGGGGAATTTTCCTCTGGAAACACCATATATTTT
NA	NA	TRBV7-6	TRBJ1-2	CASSSGGGEIGYTF	TGTGCCAGCAGCTCCGGGGGGGGGGAGATTGGCTACACCTTC
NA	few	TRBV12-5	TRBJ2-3	CASGFWAAGDTDTQYF	TGTGCTAGTGGTTTTTGGGCGGCTGGGGACACAGATACGCAGTATTTT
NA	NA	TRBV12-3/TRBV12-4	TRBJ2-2	CASTHGGTGELFF	TGTGCCAGCACACACGGTGGGACCGGGGAGCTGTTTTTT
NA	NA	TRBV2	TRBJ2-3	CASSERPDRTDTQYF	TGTGCCAGCAGCGAAAGACCCGATCGCACAGATACGCAGTATTTT